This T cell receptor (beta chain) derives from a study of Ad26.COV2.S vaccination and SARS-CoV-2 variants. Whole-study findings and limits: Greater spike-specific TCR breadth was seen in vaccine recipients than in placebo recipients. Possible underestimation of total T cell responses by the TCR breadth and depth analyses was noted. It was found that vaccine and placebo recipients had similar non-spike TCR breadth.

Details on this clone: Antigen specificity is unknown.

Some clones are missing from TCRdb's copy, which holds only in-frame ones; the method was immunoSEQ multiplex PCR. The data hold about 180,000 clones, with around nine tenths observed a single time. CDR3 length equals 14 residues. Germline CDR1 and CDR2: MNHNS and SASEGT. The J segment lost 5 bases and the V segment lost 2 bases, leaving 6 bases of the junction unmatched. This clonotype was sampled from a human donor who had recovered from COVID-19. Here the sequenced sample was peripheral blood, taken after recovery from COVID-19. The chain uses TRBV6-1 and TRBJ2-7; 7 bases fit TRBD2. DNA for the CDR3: TGTGCCAGCAGTGAATTCGGGGGGTCTGACGAGCAGTACTTC. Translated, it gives CASSEFGGSDEQYF.